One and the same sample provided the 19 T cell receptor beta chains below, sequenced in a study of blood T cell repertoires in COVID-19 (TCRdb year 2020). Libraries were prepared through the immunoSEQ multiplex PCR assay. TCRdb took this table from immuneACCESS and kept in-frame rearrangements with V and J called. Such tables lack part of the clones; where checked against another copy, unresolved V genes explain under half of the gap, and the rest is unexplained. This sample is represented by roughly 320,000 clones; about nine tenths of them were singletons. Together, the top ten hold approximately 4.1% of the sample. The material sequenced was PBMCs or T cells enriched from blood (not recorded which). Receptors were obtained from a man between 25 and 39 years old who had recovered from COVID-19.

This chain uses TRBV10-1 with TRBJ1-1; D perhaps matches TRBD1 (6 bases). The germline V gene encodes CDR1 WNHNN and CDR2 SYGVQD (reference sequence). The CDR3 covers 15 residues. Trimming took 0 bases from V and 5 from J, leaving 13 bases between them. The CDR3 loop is CASSESASRGTEAFF. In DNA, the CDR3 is TGCGCCAGCAGTGAGTCTGCCTCAAGGGGGACTGAAGCTTTCTTT.

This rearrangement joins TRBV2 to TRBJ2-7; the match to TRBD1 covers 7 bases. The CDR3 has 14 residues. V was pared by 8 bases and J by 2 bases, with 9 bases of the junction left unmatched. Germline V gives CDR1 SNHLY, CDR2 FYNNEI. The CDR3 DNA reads TGTGCCAGCTTCAGGGGCCAGGGGGCCTACGAGCAGTACTTC. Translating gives CASFRGQGAYEQYF.

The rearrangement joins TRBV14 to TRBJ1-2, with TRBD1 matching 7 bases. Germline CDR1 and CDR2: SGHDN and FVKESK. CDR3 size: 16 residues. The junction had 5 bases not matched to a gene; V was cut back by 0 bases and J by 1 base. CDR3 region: CASSQDLRDSNYGYTF. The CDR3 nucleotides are TGTGCCAGCAGCCAAGATCTCCGGGACAGTAACTATGGCTACACCTTC.

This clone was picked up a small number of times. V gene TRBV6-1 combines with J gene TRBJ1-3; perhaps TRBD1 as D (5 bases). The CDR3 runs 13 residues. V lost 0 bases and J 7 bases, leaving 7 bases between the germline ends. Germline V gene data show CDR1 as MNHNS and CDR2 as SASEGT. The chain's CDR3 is CASSEAGVNTIYF. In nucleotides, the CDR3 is TGTGCCAGCAGTGAAGCAGGGGTCAACACCATATATTTT.

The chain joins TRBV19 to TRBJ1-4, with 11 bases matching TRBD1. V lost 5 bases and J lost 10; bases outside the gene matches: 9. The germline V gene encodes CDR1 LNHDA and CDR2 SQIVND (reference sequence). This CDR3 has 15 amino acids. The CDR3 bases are TGTGCCAGTAGTCCATCAGGGACAGGGGGTTCAAAACTGTTTTTT. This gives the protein CASSPSGTGGSKLFF.

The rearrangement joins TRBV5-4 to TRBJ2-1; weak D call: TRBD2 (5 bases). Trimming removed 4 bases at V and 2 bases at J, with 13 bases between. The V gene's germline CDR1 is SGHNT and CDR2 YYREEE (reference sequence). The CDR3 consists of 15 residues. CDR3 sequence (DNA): TGTGCCAGCAGCCAGCGACGGGAAGCCTACAATGAGCAGTTCTTC. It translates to CASSQRREAYNEQFF.

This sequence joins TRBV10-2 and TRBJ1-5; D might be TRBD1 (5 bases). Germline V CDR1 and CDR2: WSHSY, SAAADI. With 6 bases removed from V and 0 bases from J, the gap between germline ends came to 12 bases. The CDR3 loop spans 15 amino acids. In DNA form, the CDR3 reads TGCGCCAGCAGAGAGACAGCCTATAGCAATCAGCCCCAGCATTTT. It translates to CASRETAYSNQPQHF.

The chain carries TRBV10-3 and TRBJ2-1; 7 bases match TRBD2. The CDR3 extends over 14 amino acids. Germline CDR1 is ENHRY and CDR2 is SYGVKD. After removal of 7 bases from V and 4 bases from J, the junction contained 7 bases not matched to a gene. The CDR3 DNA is TGTGCCATCAACGCGGGAGAAGAATACAATGAGCAGTTCTTC. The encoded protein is CAINAGEEYNEQFF.

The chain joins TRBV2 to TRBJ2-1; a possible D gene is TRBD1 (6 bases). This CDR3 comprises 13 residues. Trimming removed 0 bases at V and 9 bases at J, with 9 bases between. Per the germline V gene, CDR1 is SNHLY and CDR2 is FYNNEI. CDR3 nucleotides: TGTGCCAGCAGTGAAGCGGGGGCGGGTGAGCAGTTCTTC. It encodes CASSEAGAGEQFF.

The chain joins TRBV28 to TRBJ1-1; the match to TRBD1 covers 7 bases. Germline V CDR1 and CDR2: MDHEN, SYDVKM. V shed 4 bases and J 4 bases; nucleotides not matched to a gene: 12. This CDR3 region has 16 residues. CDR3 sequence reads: CASSSQQGRRGTEAFF. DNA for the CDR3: TGTGCCAGCAGTTCACAACAGGGGAGGCGCGGCACTGAAGCTTTCTTT.

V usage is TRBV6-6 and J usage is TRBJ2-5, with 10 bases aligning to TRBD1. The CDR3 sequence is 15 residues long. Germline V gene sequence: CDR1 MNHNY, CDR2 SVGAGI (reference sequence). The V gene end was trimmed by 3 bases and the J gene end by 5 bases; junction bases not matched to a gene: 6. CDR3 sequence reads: CASSYFDRGQETQYF. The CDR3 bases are TGTGCCAGCAGTTATTTCGACAGGGGGCAGGAGACCCAGTACTTC.

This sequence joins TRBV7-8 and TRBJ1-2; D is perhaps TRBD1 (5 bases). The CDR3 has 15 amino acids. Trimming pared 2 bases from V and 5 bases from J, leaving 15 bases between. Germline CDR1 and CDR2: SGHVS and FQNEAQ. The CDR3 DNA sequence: TGTGCCAGCAGCTTAAGGACGACCGGGGGGTATGGCTACACCTTC. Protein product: CASSLRTTGGYGYTF.

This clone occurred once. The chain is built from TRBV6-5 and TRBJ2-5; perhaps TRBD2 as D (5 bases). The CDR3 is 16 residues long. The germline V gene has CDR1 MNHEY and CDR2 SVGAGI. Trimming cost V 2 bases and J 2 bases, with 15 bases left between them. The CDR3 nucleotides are TGTGCCAGCAGTTACAAGGCTAGCTTGGGACAAGAGACCCAGTACTTC. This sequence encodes CASSYKASLGQETQYF.

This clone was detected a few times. DNA of the CDR3: TGTGCCACCAGGGGGAGCGGGGAGCTGTTTTTT. Its translation: CATRGSGELFF. The chain employs TRBV24-1 and TRBJ2-2; possible D gene TRBD2, 5 bases. CDR1 and CDR2 from the germline V gene are KGHDR and SFDVKD. CDR3 size: 11 residues. V was trimmed by 7 bases and J by 7 bases, leaving 6 bases between them.

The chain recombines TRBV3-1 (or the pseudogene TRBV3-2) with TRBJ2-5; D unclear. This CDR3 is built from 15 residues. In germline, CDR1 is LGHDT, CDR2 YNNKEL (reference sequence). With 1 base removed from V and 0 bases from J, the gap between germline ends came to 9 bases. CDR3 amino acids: CASSQALAYQETQYF. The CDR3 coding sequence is TGTGCCAGCAGCCAAGCCCTGGCTTACCAAGAGACCCAGTACTTC.

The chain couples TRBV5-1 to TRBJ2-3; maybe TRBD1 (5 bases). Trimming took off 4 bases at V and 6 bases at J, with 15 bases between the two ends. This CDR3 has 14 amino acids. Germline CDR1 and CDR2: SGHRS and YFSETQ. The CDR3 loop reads CASSRGSGWDTQYF. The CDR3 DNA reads TGCGCCAGCAGCCGTGGATCAGGGTGGGATACGCAGTATTTT.

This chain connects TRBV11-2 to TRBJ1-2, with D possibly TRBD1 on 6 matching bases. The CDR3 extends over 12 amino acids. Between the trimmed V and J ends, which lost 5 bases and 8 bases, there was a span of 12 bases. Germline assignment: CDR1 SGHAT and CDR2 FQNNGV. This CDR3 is CASSPDSLGYTF. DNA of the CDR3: TGTGCCAGCAGCCCGGACAGCCTCGGCTACACCTTC. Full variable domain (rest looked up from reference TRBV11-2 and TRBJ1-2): EAGVAQSPRYKIIEKRQSVAFWCNPISGHATLYWYQQILGQGPKLLIQFQNNGVVDDSQLPKDRFSAERLKGVDSTLKIQPAKLEDSAVYLCASSPDSLGYTFGSGTRLTVV.

The CDR3 nucleotides are TGTGCCAGAAGCGAGCGTCCGGGGACATGTAATCAGCCCCAGCATTTT. This sequence encodes CARSERPGTCNQPQHF. J is TRBJ1-5 and V is TRBV5-3; D may be TRBD1 (6 bases). TRBV5-3 is an open reading frame, and its role is uncertain. Deletions cut 4 bases from V and 4 bases from J, with 18 bases between. The CDR3 runs 16 residues.

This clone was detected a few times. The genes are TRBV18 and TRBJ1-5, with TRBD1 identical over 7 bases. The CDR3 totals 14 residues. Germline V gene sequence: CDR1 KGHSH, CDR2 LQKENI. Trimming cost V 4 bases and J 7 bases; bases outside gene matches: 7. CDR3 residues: CASSLNRGGQPQHF. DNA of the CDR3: TGTGCCAGCTCACTCAACAGGGGAGGACAGCCCCAGCATTTT.